The 18 T cell receptor beta chains below were found in one sample sequenced in a study of T-cell reconstitution after alpha-beta-depleted transplantation in children. Molecular barcoding with unique molecular identifiers was used for the TCRbeta library. TCRdb fed the PCR reads into MiXCR, producing one record per CDR3 protein. Of some 390,000 distinct CDR3 sequences listed, around 21% were seen once; the top ten hold 3.5% to 4%. The specimen was PBMCs from the stem cell graft donor, collected from the stem cell graft. The receptors here all came from a human donor who donated a stem cell graft to a child with acute myeloid leukemia.

This clonotype appeared a few times. The CDR3 region is CASTRGITYNEQFF. CDR3 DNA: TGTGCCAGCACTCGCGGGATCACCTACAATGAGCAGTTCTTC. The V and J genes are TRBV6-2 or TRBV6-3 and TRBJ2-1; a possible D gene is TRBD2 (6 bases). V was pared by 7 bases and J by 2 bases, with 12 bases between. In germline, CDR1 is MNHEY, CDR2 SVGEGT. CDR3 length: 14 amino acids.

The rearrangement links TRBV19 to TRBJ2-7, with a possible D match to TRBD1 (6 bases). Germline V gene sequence: CDR1 LNHDA, CDR2 SQIVND (reference sequence). CDR3 length: 14 amino acids. V lost 1 base to trimming and J lost 5 bases, with 12 bases between them. The CDR3 here is CASSIGYRANEQYF. In nucleotides, the CDR3 is TGTGCCAGTAGTATAGGCTACAGGGCCAACGAGCAGTACTTC.

V is TRBV29-1 and J is TRBJ1-1, with D possibly being TRBD1 (5 bases). Germline assignment: CDR1 SQVTM and CDR2 ANQGSEA. Deletions cut 6 bases from V and 2 bases from J, with 16 bases between. This CDR3 is built from 14 residues. The CDR3 loop reads CSVTPLGTNTEAFF. Written as DNA, the CDR3 is TGCAGCGTGACTCCTCTAGGGACCAACACTGAAGCTTTCTTT.

The chain employs TRBV12-3 or TRBV12-4 and TRBJ1-1; D remains unclear. The CDR3 totals 13 residues. V lost 5 bases and J 5 bases, leaving 12 bases between the germline ends. The CDR3, as DNA: TGTGCCAGCAGTGAAGTCGGTGTGACTGAAGCTTTCTTT. It encodes CASSEVGVTEAFF.

This clonotype has ten or more counts. V gene TRBV12-3 or TRBV12-4 combines with J gene TRBJ2-1, with D maybe TRBD2 (6 bases). CDR3 length equals 16 residues. V gave up 4 bases and J gave up 8 bases, with 21 bases separating them. CDR3 residues: CASSSSLARIGYEQFF. The CDR3 DNA reads as TGTGCCAGCAGTTCCTCACTAGCCCGGATAGGCTATGAGCAGTTCTTC.

V usage is TRBV11-3 and J usage is TRBJ2-1, with 7 bases fitting TRBD2. Germline CDR1 is SGHNT and CDR2 is YENEEA. CDR3 length: 11 amino acids. The J segment lost 8 bases and the V segment lost 8 bases, leaving 3 bases of the junction unmatched. Here the CDR3 reads CASGLGDEQFF. CDR3 coding DNA: TGTGCCAGCGGACTAGGAGATGAGCAGTTCTTC.

The chain is built from TRBV12-3 or TRBV12-4 and TRBJ1-3; weak D call: TRBD1 (5 bases). The V end lost 5 bases, the J end lost 3 bases, and 8 bases lay between the germline ends. The CDR3 is 13 residues long. The DNA of the CDR3 is TGTGCCAGCAGTCTCAGGGTTGGAAACACCATATATTTT. It yields the protein CASSLRVGNTIYF.

The V and J genes are TRBV30 and TRBJ2-3; D remains unclear. V lost 4 bases and J lost 8, with 10 bases in between. The V gene's germline CDR1 is GTSNPN and CDR2 SVGIG (reference sequence). The CDR3 is 11 residues long. The CDR3 here is CAWTLRSTQYF. In DNA, the CDR3 is TGTGCCTGGACCTTACGAAGTACGCAGTATTTT.

The table lists this clonotype with many counts. CDR3 loop: CASKSSKGANVLTF. CDR3 sequence (DNA): TGTGCCAGCAAGTCGTCGAAAGGGGCCAACGTCCTGACTTTC. The chain is built from TRBV27 and TRBJ2-6; D remains ambiguous. V was pared by 7 bases and J by 4 bases, with 11 bases between. The CDR3 consists of 14 residues. Germline V gene data show CDR1 as MNHEY and CDR2 as SMNVEV (reference sequence).

This clonotype was seen a few times. The chain uses TRBV10-3 and TRBJ1-5, with TRBD1 matching 7 bases. V was clipped by 0 bases and J by 1 base; unmatched bases: 12. From germline, CDR1 is ENHRY and CDR2 SYGVKD. The CDR3 covers 19 residues. The CDR3 DNA reads TGTGCCATCAGTGAGTCCAATGCCGCGGGACAGAGAAGCAATCAGCCCCAGCATTTT. It encodes CAISESNAAGQRSNQPQHF.

Only a few counts were recorded for this clonotype. V gene TRBV7-6 combines with J gene TRBJ2-3; D is tentatively TRBD1 or TRBD2 (5 bases each). Germline CDR1 is SGHVS and CDR2 is FNYEAQ. The length of the CDR3 is 14 residues. Trimming removed 5 bases from V and 2 bases from J, with 11 bases in between. CDR3 loop: CASSARDPTDTQYF. As DNA, the CDR3 is TGTGCCAGCAGCGCCCGGGACCCCACAGATACGCAGTATTTT.

V usage is TRBV13 and J usage is TRBJ2-1, with D possibly being TRBD1 (6 bases). The CDR3 covers 14 residues. V lost 5 bases to trimming and J lost 5 bases, with 13 bases between them. Germline V gene data show CDR1 as PRHDT and CDR2 as FYEKMQ (reference sequence). The CDR3 sequence: CASSVYRADNEQFF. In DNA, the CDR3 is TGTGCCAGCAGCGTGTACAGGGCAGACAATGAGCAGTTCTTC.

The chain carries TRBV29-1 and TRBJ2-1; 12 nucleotides match TRBD2. Germline CDR1 SQVTM, CDR2 ANQGSEA. The CDR3 spans 15 residues. V gave up 7 bases and J gave up 5 bases; unmatched junction bases: 9. The CDR3, as DNA: TGCAGCGCCGCCGAACTAGCGGGAGGCGACAATGAGCAGTTCTTC. This translates into CSAAELAGGDNEQFF.

This clonotype was detected ten times or more. The rearrangement links TRBV20-1 to TRBJ2-2; TRBD2 might be the D (6 bases). The CDR3 extends over 14 amino acids. Germline CDR1 reads DFQATT; CDR2 reads SNEGSKA (reference sequence). Trimming removed 5 bases at V and 0 bases at J, with 10 bases between. CDR3 DNA: TGCAGTGCTGGGGACTTCCCGAACACCGGGGAGCTGTTTTTT. Its translation: CSAGDFPNTGELFF.

In its sample, this clonotype was seen many times. The V call is TRBV6-5, the J call TRBJ2-3, with 7 bases fitting TRBD1. CDR3 size: 14 residues. V was clipped by 0 bases and J by 7 bases; unmatched bases: 4. The V gene's germline CDR1 is MNHEY and CDR2 SVGAGI. For the CDR3, the DNA is TGTGCCAGCAGTTACTCAGGGGGCGGATATACGCAGTATTTT. Protein: CASSYSGGGYTQYF.

This clonotype showed up just a few times. The V call is TRBV5-1, the J call TRBJ2-3; 7 nucleotides match TRBD1. The germline gives CDR1 SGHRS, CDR2 YFSETQ. This CDR3 has 15 residues. The ends lost 5 bases at V and 6 bases at J; junction bases unmatched: 12. In nucleotides, the CDR3 is TGCGCCAGCAGTTCCCGGGACAGCCTAATCGATACGCAGTATTTT. Its protein product is CASSSRDSLIDTQYF.

This clonotype was detected a few times. The CDR3 sequence: CSGRTGAGYTEAFF. The CDR3, as DNA: TGCAGCGGTAGAACAGGGGCGGGATACACTGAAGCTTTCTTT. J is TRBJ1-1 and V is TRBV29-1; 7 nucleotides align to TRBD1. Germline V gene sequence: CDR1 SQVTM, CDR2 ANQGSEA. This CDR3 is 14 amino acids long. V shed 7 bases and J 3 bases; nucleotides not matched to a gene: 11.

This clonotype appeared a few times. The V gene is TRBV20-1, the J gene TRBJ2-3; 12 bases map to TRBD2. The trim removed 4 bases at V and 3 bases at J, leaving 5 bases unmatched. The germline CDR1 and CDR2 sequences are DFQATT and SNEGSKA (reference sequence). There are 15 residues in the CDR3. The CDR3 sequence is CSATLTSGRTDTQYF. The CDR3, as DNA: TGCAGTGCTACTCTGACTAGCGGGAGAACAGATACGCAGTATTTT.